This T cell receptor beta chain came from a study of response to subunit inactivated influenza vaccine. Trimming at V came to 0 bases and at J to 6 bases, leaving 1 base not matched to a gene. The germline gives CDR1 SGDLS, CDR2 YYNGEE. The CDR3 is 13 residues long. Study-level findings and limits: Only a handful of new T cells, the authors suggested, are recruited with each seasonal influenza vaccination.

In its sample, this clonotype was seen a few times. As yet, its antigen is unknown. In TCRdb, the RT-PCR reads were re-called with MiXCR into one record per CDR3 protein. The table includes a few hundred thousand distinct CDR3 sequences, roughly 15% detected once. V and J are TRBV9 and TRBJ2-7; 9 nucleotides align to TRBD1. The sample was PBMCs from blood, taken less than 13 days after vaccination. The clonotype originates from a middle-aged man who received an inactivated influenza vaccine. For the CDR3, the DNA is TGTGCCAGCAGCGTAGCGACAGGGGGCGAGCAGTACTTC. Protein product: CASSVATGGEQYF.